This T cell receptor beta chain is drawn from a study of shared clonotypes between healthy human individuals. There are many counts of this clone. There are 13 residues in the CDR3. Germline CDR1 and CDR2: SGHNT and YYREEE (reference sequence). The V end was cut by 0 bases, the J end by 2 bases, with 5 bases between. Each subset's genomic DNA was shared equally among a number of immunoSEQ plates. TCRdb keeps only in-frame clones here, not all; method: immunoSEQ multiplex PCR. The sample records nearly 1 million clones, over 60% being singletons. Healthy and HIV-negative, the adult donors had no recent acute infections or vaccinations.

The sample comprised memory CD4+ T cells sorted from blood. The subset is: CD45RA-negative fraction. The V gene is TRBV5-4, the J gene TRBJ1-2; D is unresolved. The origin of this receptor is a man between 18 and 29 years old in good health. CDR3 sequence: CASSLEQNYGYTF. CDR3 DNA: TGTGCCAGCAGCTTGGAGCAGAACTATGGCTACACCTTC. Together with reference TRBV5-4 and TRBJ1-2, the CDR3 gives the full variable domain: ETGVTQSPTHLIKTRGQQVTLRCSSQSGHNTVSWYQQALGQGPQFIFQYYREEENGRGNFPPRFSGLQFPNYSSELNVNALELDDSALYLCASSLEQNYGYTFGSGTRLTVV.